This T cell receptor (beta chain) is drawn from a study of blood T cell repertoires in COVID-19. As originally analysed: Reference gene primer amplification gave nucleated cell count estimates. Profiled with immunoSEQ multiplex PCR; TCRdb holds only in-frame clones, not every one. The DNA was the basis for D and trimming; V, J and clone size are from that table. In the table there are under 110,000 clones, around 85% of which are singletons. V gave up 5 bases and J gave up 0 bases, with 11 bases separating them. The CDR3 runs to 15 residues. CDR1 and CDR2 from the germline V gene are MNHEY and SVGAGI.

The receptor comes from a woman in her sixties or seventies with active or convalescent COVID-19. The material sequenced was peripheral blood. V usage is TRBV6-5 and J usage is TRBJ1-3, with D perhaps matching TRBD1 (5 bases). The CDR3 DNA reads TGTGCCAGCAGTCGTGGTCAGGGCTCTGGAAACACCATATATTTT. Translation gives CASSRGQGSGNTIYF.